This TCR beta chain was recovered during a study of graft-versus-host responses after intestinal transplantation (dated by TCRdb to the early 2020s). With regard to the full study: The transplants that recipients received were multivisceral, liver-intestinal, or isolated intestinal. All recipients received anti-thymocyte globulin induction followed by maintenance tacrolimus and steroids for two to four years. After intestinal transplantation, graft-versus-host and host-versus-graft alloreactive T cell clones were followed in the graft, circulation and bone marrow using bulk TCR-beta CDR3 sequencing. Alloreactive clones were identified by sequencing pre-transplant mixed lymphocyte reaction products and comparing them with unstimulated pre-transplant donor and recipient T cells. The cohort enrolled 24 intestinal transplant recipients including one retransplant, and a few patients lacking pretransplant specimens were excluded. Donor T cell macrochimerism was defined as a peak of at least 4% donor T cells among recipient peripheral blood mononuclear cells. Rather than being sequenced by the commercial service, samples from a few later patients were sequenced in-house on an Illumina MiSeq and processed with MiXCR. Here is what the overall study found, with its caveats: GvH clones were detected in recipient bone marrow, and some appeared earlier in ileal mucosa or blood, consistent with an intestinal mucosal origin. The relatively low number and heterogeneity of intestinal transplant patients limited the conclusions. Early after transplant, peak levels of circulating GvH clones were found to be associated with declines in HvG clones. High GvH to HvG T cell clonal ratios were observed in the allografts of patients with donor T cell macrochimerism.

Library creation used the immunoSEQ multiplex PCR assay. For most patients, genomic DNA was isolated with the Qiagen DNeasy Blood and Tissue Kit and shipped frozen to Adaptive Biotechnologies for TCR sequencing. High-throughput TCR-beta CDR3 sequencing of genomic DNA from most patients was performed by Adaptive Biotechnologies. Per the original workflow: TCR sequencing data were retrieved from Adaptive's ImmunoSEQ software for some 17 patients, whereas a few other patients were processed with MiXCR and VDJtools. To correct CD4 versus CD8 sorting errors, any sequence found in both subsets at a frequency ratio below 5:1 was removed. CDR3 nucleotide sequences shared by donor and recipient were removed because the origin of these sequences could not be assigned. At least 2-fold expansion over unstimulated cells and a minimum CFSE-low frequency of 0.002% (template counts) or 0.001% (read counts) were required for clones to be classified as alloreactive. Clones were considered mappable if detected in sequenced pre-transplant spleen, lymph node, or MLR CFSE-low populations of the donor or recipient. Cumulative frequency of alloreactive clones was calculated as a percentage of all sequences weighted by copy number. In TCRdb, the immuneACCESS table is reduced to in-frame sequences with V and J assigned. These tables do not hold every clone; where another copy was compared, an unresolved V gene accounts for under half, and the others remain unexplained. V and J calls and clone size are given by that table; D and trimming were obtained from the DNA. The sample contains about 85,000 clones, 91% of them found a single time. Together, the top ten hold 7.6% of the sample.

The time point label for this specimen denotes: cells obtained before transplantation from donor or recipient. CD3+CD4+ and CD3+CD8+ populations were FACS-sorted from unstimulated pre-transplant donor and recipient cells taken from spleen or lymph nodes. In regard to this clone: It lacks a known antigen. Nothing much larger sits one base from this clone, and base qualities are not available.

The sequencing used unstimulated CD8+ T cells sorted from spleen or lymph node cells, collected before transplant. This TCR was sampled from a human donor who was the organ donor for an intestinal transplant.

CDR3 region: CASSLQGNNEQFF. The nucleotides are TGTGCCAGCAGTTTACAGGGTAACAATGAGCAGTTCTTC. The chain uses TRBV27 and TRBJ2-1; TRBD1 is a possible D gene, resting on 5 matching bases. CDR3 length: 13 amino acids, cysteine to phenylalanine. This entry keeps only the CDR3 DNA: 39 bases, framed from base 1. The germline V gene encodes CDR1 MNHEY and CDR2 SMNVEV (reference sequence). Trimming at the junction amounts to 2 bases on V and 5 bases on J, and the germline ends lie 7 bases apart.